The 28 T cell receptor beta chains below all came from one sample that was sequenced in a study of post-analysis software for immune sequencing data. General study results and limits: Five TRBV segments were significantly more frequent in patients than in controls. TRBV5-6, TRBV5-1 and TRBV20-1 were among these segments.

Antigens for these TCRs are unknown. The library was made from cDNA and included unique molecular identifiers. From the PCR reads, TCRdb called clonotypes with MiXCR, one entry per CDR3 protein. Counted here are approximately 440,000 distinct CDR3 sequences, roughly 45% occurring once; the ten biggest clones make up around an eighth. Sequencing was done on a sample of blood. These receptors were collected from a girl under 18 with multiple sclerosis.

This clonotype was counted only a few times. The chain carries TRBV6-1 and TRBJ1-2; no clear D. V lost 3 bases and J lost 3, with 8 bases in between. The CDR3 sequence is 13 residues long. In germline, CDR1 is MNHNS, CDR2 SASEGT. The CDR3 DNA follows: TGTGCCAGCAGTGACCTGTTCCACTATGGCTACACCTTC. Translated: CASSDLFHYGYTF.

This clonotype showed up just a few times. V is TRBV4-2 and J is TRBJ2-2; 12 bases line up with TRBD1. The CDR3 sequence is 16 residues long. Trimming cost V 4 bases and J 4 bases; bases outside gene matches: 4. CDR1 is LGHNA and CDR2 is YNFKEQ in the germline V gene. The CDR3 sequence is CASSRGGQGATGELFF. In DNA form, the CDR3 reads TGTGCCAGCAGCCGGGGGGGACAGGGGGCCACCGGGGAGCTGTTTTTT.

This clonotype was seen a handful of times. The chain employs TRBV2 and TRBJ2-1; D unresolved. With 3 bases removed from V and 6 bases from J, the gap between germline ends came to 15 bases. Germline CDR1 is SNHLY and CDR2 is FYNNEI. The CDR3 consists of 15 residues. In DNA, the CDR3 is TGTGCCAGCAGTGATACTTATGGAACAGTCAATGAGCAGTTCTTC. Amino acid sequence: CASSDTYGTVNEQFF.

The rearrangement uses TRBV3-1 and TRBJ2-4; D uncertain. The tail of the sequence fits TRBJ2-7 better, so the J call may be wrong. This CDR3 is built from 13 residues. Per the germline V gene, CDR1 is LGHDT and CDR2 is YNNKEL (reference sequence). The CDR3 here is CASSPLESYEQYF. The CDR3 DNA follows: TGTGCCAGCAGCCCCCTCGAGAGTTACGAGCAGTACTTC.

The V gene is TRBV6-2 or TRBV6-3, the J gene TRBJ2-7; D is tentatively TRBD1 or TRBD2 (5 bases each). The CDR3 covers 17 residues. The germline V and J ends were trimmed by 2 bases and 1 base, with 18 bases remaining between them. Germline values: CDR1 MNHEY, CDR2 SVGEGT. The CDR3 is CASSYRGTDKGSYEQYF. DNA for the CDR3: TGTGCCAGCAGTTACCGGGGCACAGACAAGGGTTCCTACGAGCAGTACTTC.

This chain joins TRBV5-6 and TRBJ2-3, with D tentatively TRBD2 (6 bases). V gave up 4 bases and J gave up 5 bases, with 17 bases separating them. The CDR3 covers 15 residues. Germline V gene sequence: CDR1 SGHDT, CDR2 YYEEEE. The CDR3 region is CASSPSVEEIDTQYF. CDR3 sequence (DNA): TGTGCCAGCAGCCCTAGCGTGGAGGAGATAGATACGCAGTATTTT.

The J gene is TRBJ2-4, the V gene TRBV7-9, with a weak D call TRBD2 (5 bases). The J call may be mistaken, given a closer DNA end match to TRBJ2-7. CDR1 is SEHNR, CDR2 FQNEAQ, per germline (reference sequence). CDR3 size: 14 residues. CDR3 nucleotides: TGTGCCAGCACCGGGGAAGGGCCTCCCCACGAGCAGTACTTC. Protein: CASTGEGPPHEQYF.

The rearrangement joins TRBV20-1 to TRBJ1-2; a weak D match, TRBD1 (5 bases). Germline V gives CDR1 DFQATT, CDR2 SNEGSKA (reference sequence). CDR3 length: 16 residues. V was trimmed by 0 bases and J by 6 bases, leaving 20 bases between them. CDR3 amino acids: CSARDLAREGWDGYTF. In DNA form, the CDR3 reads TGCAGTGCTAGAGATCTGGCCAGGGAGGGTTGGGATGGCTACACCTTC.

This clonotype has only a few counts. J is TRBJ2-3 and V is TRBV6-2 or TRBV6-3, with 9 nucleotides matching TRBD2. Germline V gene lookup returns CDR1 MNHEY and CDR2 SVGEGT. The J segment lost 2 bases and the V segment lost 2 bases, leaving 5 bases of the junction unmatched. The CDR3 spans 16 residues. Here the CDR3 DNA reads TGTGCCAGCAGTTACGGGGTAGCGGGAGCCACAGATACGCAGTATTTT. Translating it yields CASSYGVAGATDTQYF.

This rearrangement joins TRBV27 to TRBJ2-1, with 8 nucleotides matching TRBD2. The CDR3 runs 15 residues. V gave up 6 bases and J gave up 5 bases; unmatched junction bases: 9. Germline CDR1 is MNHEY and CDR2 is SMNVEV (reference sequence). This chain's CDR3 is CASRTGTRGNNEQFF. CDR3 sequence (DNA): TGTGCCAGCAGGACCGGGACTAGGGGTAACAATGAGCAGTTCTTC.

This sequence joins TRBV29-1 and TRBJ1-2; D is unresolved. The CDR3 contains 13 residues. V gave up 6 bases and J gave up 5 bases, with 16 bases separating them. The V gene's germline CDR1 is SQVTM and CDR2 ANQGSEA. This CDR3 is CSVSRGIGYGYTF. For the CDR3, the DNA is TGCAGCGTCTCGCGGGGAATCGGGTATGGCTACACCTTC.

In DNA form, the CDR3 reads TGTGCCAGCAGTGGATCCGGGGTCGGCGGGGAGCTGTTTTTT. Translated: CASSGSGVGGELFF. The chain is built from TRBV2 and TRBJ2-2; weak D call: TRBD2 (5 bases). Trimming shortened V by 4 bases and J by 7 bases, and 13 bases separated the two germline ends. Germline V gives CDR1 SNHLY, CDR2 FYNNEI. The CDR3 runs to 14 residues.

The J gene is TRBJ2-7, the V gene TRBV7-2; 10 nucleotides line up with TRBD2. CDR3 length: 15 residues. Germline CDR1 and CDR2: SGHTA and FQGNSA. Trimming took 5 bases from V and 1 from J; bases not matched to a gene: 5. CDR3 sequence: CASSPISGRSYEQYF. The CDR3 DNA is TGTGCCAGCAGCCCCATTAGCGGGAGGTCCTACGAGCAGTACTTC. Complete variable domain (other parts from reference TRBV7-2 and TRBJ2-7): GAGVSQSPSNKVTEKGKDVELRCDPISGHTALYWYRQSLGQGLEFLIYFQGNSAPDKSGLPSDRFSAERTGGSVSTLTIQRTQQEDSAVYLCASSPISGRSYEQYFGPGTRLTVT.

This chain's CDR3 is CASTQGGANTEAFF. DNA of the CDR3: TGTGCCAGCACCCAAGGGGGGGCTAACACTGAAGCTTTCTTT. The chain employs TRBV7-6 and TRBJ1-1; weak D call: TRBD1 (6 bases). The CDR3 consists of 14 residues. Germline V gene sequence: CDR1 SGHVS, CDR2 FNYEAQ. The ends were cut back, 7 bases at V and 2 bases at J, with 14 bases in the middle.

The gene calls are TRBV7-6 and TRBJ2-5, with 8 nucleotides matching TRBD2. From germline, CDR1 is SGHVS and CDR2 FNYEAQ. V lost 3 bases, J lost 11 bases, and 17 bases stayed unmatched. The CDR3 loop spans 16 amino acids. For the CDR3, the DNA is TGTGCCAGCAGCTTGGGAAGGACTAGCCCCTACAATGAGCAGTACTTC. Encoded protein: CASSLGRTSPYNEQYF.

This chain links TRBV20-1 with TRBJ2-6; 7 nucleotides line up with TRBD1. CDR3 length equals 17 residues. With V trimmed by 2 bases and J by 0 bases, 7 bases remained unmatched. Germline V gives CDR1 DFQATT, CDR2 SNEGSKA (reference sequence). Here the CDR3 reads CSARRAGGPSGANVLTF. In DNA, the CDR3 is TGCAGTGCTAGACGTGCAGGGGGACCCTCTGGGGCCAACGTCCTGACTTTC.

In regard to this clonotype: At one end, the junction sequence differs from germline, possibly due to a read error. The chain is built from TRBV14 and TRBJ2-7; perhaps TRBD2 as D (5 bases). The length of the CDR3 is 14 residues. In germline, CDR1 is SGHDN, CDR2 FVKESK. CDR3 sequence (DNA): TGTACCAGCAGCCAAGGCCGGGGTGCGTACGAGCAGTACTTC. Its protein product is CTSSQGRGAYEQYF.

This clonotype was detected only a few times. The V call is TRBV10-3, the J call TRBJ2-3; 9 bases fit TRBD2. The V segment lost 3 bases and the J segment 5 bases; nucleotides outside the gene matches: 9. The CDR3 loop spans 16 amino acids. CDR1 is ENHRY and CDR2 is SYGVKD in the germline V gene. CDR3 nucleotides: TGTGCCATCAGTGACCCCGAGGGACTAGCAATAGATACGCAGTATTTT. Amino acid sequence: CAISDPEGLAIDTQYF.

The chain is built from TRBV29-1 and TRBJ2-1; 13 nucleotides align to TRBD2. CDR1 and CDR2 (germline): SQVTM, ANQGSEA. J lost 7 bases, V lost 4 bases, and 4 bases had no gene match. The CDR3 extends over 14 amino acids. In nucleotides, the CDR3 is TGCAGCGTTGGTAGACTAGCGGGAGGTAATGAGCAGTTCTTC. It yields the protein CSVGRLAGGNEQFF.

A few counts support this clonotype. The J gene is TRBJ1-2, the V gene TRBV7-9; D is possibly TRBD1 (5 bases). The germline V gene encodes CDR1 SEHNR and CDR2 FQNEAQ (reference sequence). There are 12 residues in the CDR3. V lost 7 bases, J lost 5 bases, and 11 bases lay in between. This chain's CDR3 is CASTRDEYGYTF. In DNA, the CDR3 is TGTGCCAGCACCCGGGACGAATATGGCTACACCTTC.

V and J are TRBV20-1 and TRBJ2-1; tentative D call: TRBD1 (5 bases). The J call may not be correct, given that the DNA end is closer to TRBJ2-7. This CDR3 has 14 amino acids. CDR1 and CDR2 from the germline V gene are DFQATT and SNEGSKA (reference sequence). CDR3 DNA sequence: TGCAGTCCACTAAGCTTGGCGGACACCTACGAGCAGTACTTC. Translated: CSPLSLADTYEQYF.

The chain links TRBV20-1 to TRBJ1-1; TRBD1 aligns across 8 bases. Germline V CDR1 and CDR2: DFQATT, SNEGSKA (reference sequence). V shed 6 bases and J 4 bases; nucleotides not matched to a gene: 7. The CDR3 has 13 residues. The CDR3 nucleotides read TGCAGTGCAAACACAGGGGGAGGCACTGAAGCTTTCTTT. This encodes CSANTGGGTEAFF.

The sample holds many counts of this clonotype. J is TRBJ2-7 and V is TRBV12-3 or TRBV12-4; perhaps D is TRBD1 or TRBD2 (5 bases each). V was shortened by 6 bases and J by 3 bases, with 18 bases between the two germline ends. This CDR3 has 15 residues. CDR3 DNA sequence: TGTGCCAGCAGGCGAGAGAGGGACGGCTTCTACGAGCAGTACTTC. Protein product: CASRRERDGFYEQYF.

This clonotype was counted many times. The chain employs TRBV13 and TRBJ2-3; D possibly corresponds to TRBD1 (5 bases). The V gene lost 6 bases and the J gene lost 6 bases, with 19 bases spanning the gap. Germline V lookup: CDR1 PRHDT, CDR2 FYEKMQ (reference sequence). The CDR3 loop spans 15 amino acids. CDR3 protein: CASRGLGLPPDTQYF. The DNA for the CDR3 is TGTGCCAGCAGGGGGCTTGGCTTACCCCCGGATACGCAGTATTTT.

The CDR3 here is CASSRSRVGETQYF. The CDR3 nucleotides are TGTGCCAGCAGCCGCAGTAGGGTAGGAGAGACCCAGTACTTC. This rearrangement joins TRBV12-3 or TRBV12-4 to TRBJ2-7, with D hard to call. TRBJ2-5 matches the DNA end more closely, so the J call is doubtful. The CDR3 contains 14 residues.

This sequence joins TRBV20-1 and TRBJ2-7; a weak D match, TRBD1 (6 bases). The CDR3 runs to 15 residues. Germline CDR1 DFQATT, CDR2 SNEGSKA (reference sequence). The V and J ends lost 3 bases and 6 bases respectively, with 21 bases between them. The CDR3 spells CSASPNRVIGGEQYF. In DNA, the CDR3 is TGCAGTGCTAGTCCCAACAGGGTGATTGGGGGCGAGCAGTACTTC.

The gene calls are TRBV6-6 and TRBJ2-5, with TRBD2 matching 10 bases. The J call may be wrong; the DNA end is better matched by TRBJ2-7. The CDR3 sequence is 17 residues long. Per germline, CDR1 MNHNY and CDR2 SVGAGI (reference sequence). CDR3: CASSLRVAGGPSYEQYF. The CDR3 DNA sequence: TGTGCCAGCAGTCTTCGGGTAGCGGGAGGCCCAAGCTACGAGCAGTACTTC.

This clonotype was seen a handful of times. Being one base from a much bigger clone, this may be a read error. This chain connects TRBV5-5 to TRBJ2-7; 10 bases line up with TRBD2. Matching the DNA end better, TRBJ2-5 makes the J call doubtful. The CDR3 sequence is 16 residues long. CDR1 is SGHKS, CDR2 YYEKEE, per germline (reference sequence). CDR3 sequence reads: CAGSFLAGVGMETQYF. The CDR3, as DNA: TGTGCCGGCAGCTTCCTAGCGGGAGTTGGTATGGAGACCCAGTACTTC.